Given below is one T cell receptor beta chain in context. What this receptor recognizes is not known. Base quality data are lacking; no much larger clone is found one base away. The data were taken from a study of T cell changes during pregnancy in multiple sclerosis (dated by TCRdb to about 2019). In terms of the full investigation: The study looked at changes in the T cell repertoire across pregnancy in women with multiple sclerosis.

Libraries came from the immunoSEQ multiplex PCR assay. TCRdb stores this immuneACCESS table with in-frame sequences only. Part of the clones is absent; in the studies checked, under half of the shortfall reflects unresolved V genes, and no reason is known for the rest. Present in this sample are roughly 70,000 clones, 75% to 95% of which were seen just once. The leading ten clones occupy approximately 2.4% of the sample. Here the sequenced sample was peripheral blood, taken in the first trimester of pregnancy. This clonotype was sampled from a female donor with multiple sclerosis, enrolled in a pregnancy study.

The CDR3 sequence is CASSLDSNYGYTF. The DNA reads as follows: TGTGCCAGCAGCTTGGACAGTAACTATGGCTACACCTTC. This sequence uses TRBV11-2 and TRBJ1-2; TRBD1 is a weak D gene call, 6 bases matching. Inclusive of the bounding cysteine and phenylalanine, the CDR3 is 13 residues long. Of the read, only the CDR3 DNA is kept; its 39 bases are in frame from base 1. For CDR1 and CDR2, the germline V gene lists SGHAT and FQNNGV. V loses 3 bases of germline sequence and J loses 1 base, and the interval between the two ends is 6 bases.